This TCR beta chain comes out of a study of blood T cells in healthy people across ages. Next came a second PCR, run for about 7 to 12 cycles, which used a sample-barcoded 5' primer along with a J-beta primer mix. No fewer than 2.5 million CDR3-containing paired-end reads came from each sample. TCRdb called the 5' RACE reads again in MiXCR, with one record for every CDR3 protein. This sample has some 1.4 million distinct CDR3 sequences, with approximately 42% found just once. This CDR3 comprises 14 residues. Germline V gene lookup returns CDR1 SGHTA and CDR2 FQGNSA. Trimming took off 2 bases at V and 4 bases at J, with 9 bases between the two ends.

Sequencing used blood. V is TRBV7-2 and J is TRBJ1-5; D uncertain. The TCR sequence derives from a woman between 18 and 29 years old in good health. This CDR3 is CASSLWGFNQPQHF. Here the CDR3 DNA reads TGTGCCAGCAGCTTATGGGGTTTTAATCAGCCCCAGCATTTT.